Detailed here is one TCR beta chain. The data are from a study of blood T cell repertoires in COVID-19. Under the authors' procedure: Estimation of nucleated cell counts was performed using reference gene primer amplification. Sequenced by immunoSEQ multiplex PCR; TCRdb stores in-frame clones only, minus some. The DNA was the basis for D and trimming; V, J and clone size are from that table. The sample includes over 90,000 clones, 81% of them seen just once. The J segment lost 8 bases and the V segment lost 0 bases, leaving 5 bases of the junction unmatched. The CDR3 is 13 amino acids. The V gene's germline CDR1 is GTSNPN and CDR2 SVGIG (reference sequence).

J is TRBJ1-2 and V is TRBV30, with TRBD1 identical over 8 bases. Material for sequencing was peripheral blood. This clonotype originated in an older man with active or convalescent COVID-19. CDR3 in DNA: TGTGCCTGGAGTGTACAGGGGGAATGGGGCTACACCTTC. Its protein product is CAWSVQGEWGYTF.